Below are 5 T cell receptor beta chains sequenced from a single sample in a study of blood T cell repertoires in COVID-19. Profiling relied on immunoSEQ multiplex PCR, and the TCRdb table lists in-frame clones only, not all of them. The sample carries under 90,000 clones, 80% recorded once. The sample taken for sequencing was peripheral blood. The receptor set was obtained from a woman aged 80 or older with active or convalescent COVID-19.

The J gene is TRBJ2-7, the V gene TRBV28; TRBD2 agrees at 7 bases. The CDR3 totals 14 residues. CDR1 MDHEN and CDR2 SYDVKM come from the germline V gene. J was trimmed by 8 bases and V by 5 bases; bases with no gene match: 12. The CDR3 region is CASSQSGAKGKQYF. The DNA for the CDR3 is TGTGCCAGCAGTCAGAGCGGGGCCAAGGGGAAGCAGTACTTC.

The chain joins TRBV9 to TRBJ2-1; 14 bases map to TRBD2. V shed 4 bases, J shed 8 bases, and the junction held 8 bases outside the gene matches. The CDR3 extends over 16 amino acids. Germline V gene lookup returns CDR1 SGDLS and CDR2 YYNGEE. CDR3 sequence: CASSPSGLAGVDEQFF. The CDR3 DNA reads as TGTGCCAGCAGCCCCTCGGGACTAGCGGGAGTGGATGAGCAGTTCTTC.

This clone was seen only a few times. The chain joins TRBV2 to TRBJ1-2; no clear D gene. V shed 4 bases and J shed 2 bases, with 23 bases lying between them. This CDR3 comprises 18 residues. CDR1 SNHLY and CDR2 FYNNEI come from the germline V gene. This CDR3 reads CASSGPRVLAYLNYGYTF. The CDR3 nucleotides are TGTGCCAGCAGTGGCCCTCGAGTGCTAGCCTATCTGAACTATGGCTACACCTTC.

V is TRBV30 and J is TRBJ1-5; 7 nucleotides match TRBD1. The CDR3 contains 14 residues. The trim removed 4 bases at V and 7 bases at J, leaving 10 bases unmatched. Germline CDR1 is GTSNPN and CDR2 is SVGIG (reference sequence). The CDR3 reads CAWTLGQGDQPQHF. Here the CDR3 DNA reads TGTGCCTGGACTTTGGGGCAGGGGGACCAGCCCCAGCATTTT.

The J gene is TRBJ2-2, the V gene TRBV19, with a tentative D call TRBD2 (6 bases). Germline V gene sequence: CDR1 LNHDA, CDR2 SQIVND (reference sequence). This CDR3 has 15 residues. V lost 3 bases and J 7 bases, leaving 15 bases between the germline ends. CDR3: CASSIGAGSHGELFF. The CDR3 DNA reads TGTGCCAGTAGTATTGGGGCCGGGAGTCACGGGGAGCTGTTTTTT. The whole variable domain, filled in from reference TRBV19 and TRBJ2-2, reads DGGITQSPKYLFRKEGQNVTLSCEQNLNHDAMYWYRQDPGQGLRLIYYSQIVNDFQKGDIAEGYSVSREKKESFPLTVTSAQKNPTAFYLCASSIGAGSHGELFFGEGSRLTVL.